The source of this T cell receptor (beta chain) is a study of blood T cell repertoires in COVID-19. Whole-study context: There were acute and convalescent COVID-19 samples, and they came from the United States, Italy and Spain. T cells, B-cell-depleted T cells, or PBMCs supplied cDNA or gDNA.

Enrolment of Seattle patients took place during active infection, and they were followed longitudinally. Original processing notes: Amplification of reference gene primers was used by the study to estimate nucleated cell counts. Assay used: immunoSEQ multiplex PCR; TCRdb lists only in-frame clones, some missing. V and J calls and clone size are copied from that table; D and trimming were computed from the DNA. Of 100,000 to 150,000 clones listed, around 76% are singletons. The CDR3 consists of 12 residues. Germline CDR1 reads MDHEN; CDR2 reads SYDVKM. Trimming took 4 bases from V and 4 from J, leaving 8 bases between them.

Sequencing was carried out using peripheral blood. V usage is TRBV28 and J usage is TRBJ2-7; no reliable D call. The clonotype was recovered from a man aged 80 or over with COVID-19, enrolled during active disease. CDR3 loop: CASSSSVYEQYF. Written as DNA, the CDR3 is TGTGCCAGCAGTTCCTCGGTTTACGAGCAGTACTTC.